Listed here is a single T cell receptor beta chain. Its matching antigen is unknown. Each donor gave one heparinised blood draw averaging approximately 120 mL. The sample belongs to a study of beta chain features in type 1 diabetes. Broader study findings: For cells with high TCR expression, cDNA sequencing could yield over-representation. Junctions at VDJ sites from type 1 diabetes patients had fewer insertions and more deletions.

In germline, CDR1 is SGDLS, CDR2 YYNGEE. The V and J ends lost 3 bases and 5 bases, in that order; junction bases with no gene match: 9. The CDR3 extends over 15 amino acids. The entirety of the isolated RNA underwent reverse transcription, so expressed TCRB transcripts were sequenced. Naive, central memory and regulatory T cell samples came to a mean of roughly 3.6 million reads. Clones were read by immunoSEQ multiplex PCR, and TCRdb kept only the in-frame ones, dropping some. The table shows under 300,000 clones, with 8% occurring only once. The chain employs TRBV9 and TRBJ2-3; 7 nucleotides agree with TRBD2. The TCR sequence derives from a woman under 30 in good health. Material: central memory CD4+ T cells from blood. The CDR3 nucleotides read TGTGCCAGCAGCGCCCGACTAGCCGGGGGAGATACGCAGTATTTT. Translation gives CASSARLAGGDTQYF.